In its sample, the clone carrying this TCR beta chain was seen a few times. Investigators reverse transcribed all isolated RNA, so they sequenced expressed TCRB transcripts. Produced via immunoSEQ multiplex PCR; TCRdb's table is partial and in-frame only. Of around 200,000 clones in the sample, about 13% were seen once. This record comes from a study of beta chain features in type 1 diabetes. V was trimmed by 5 bases and J by 5 bases, leaving 10 bases between them. From germline, CDR1 is SQVTM and CDR2 ANQGSEA. The CDR3 length is 11 residues. This chain joins TRBV29-1 and TRBJ2-7; D not certain. Source material: central memory CD4+ T cells from blood. The clonotype comes from a young woman in good health. CDR3 sequence (DNA): TGCAGCGTTCGTCAGTATAACGAGCAGTACTTC. It specifies CSVRQYNEQYF.